This record concerns one T cell receptor (beta chain) sequence. Antigen unknown. Germline CDR1 and CDR2: SGHRS and YFSETQ. J was trimmed by 5 bases and V by 4 bases; bases with no gene match: 6. There are 14 residues in the CDR3. Sequenced by immunoSEQ multiplex PCR; TCRdb stores in-frame clones only, minus some. The table includes hundreds of thousands of clones, about two thirds detected once. The data derive from a study of shared clonotypes between healthy human individuals. Study-level findings and limits: Incompleteness in sorted-subset sequencing, despite large depth, was shown by rarefaction.

This rearrangement joins TRBV5-1 to TRBJ2-7, with 10 bases matching TRBD1. This TCR came from a woman in her thirties in good health. The specimen sequenced was memory CD4+ T cells sorted from blood. Subset described: CD45RA-negative fraction. In nucleotides, the CDR3 is TGCGCCAGCAGCCCCGGACAGGGGGATGACGAGCAGTACTTC. Amino acids: CASSPGQGDDEQYF.